The present entry profiles one TCR beta chain with its context. As yet, its antigen is unknown. The data belong to a study of radiotherapy plus CTLA-4 blockade in lung cancer. Study findings and constraints: How blood T cell clones changed early, along with interferon-beta, reportedly forecast response best.

Measured with immunoSEQ multiplex PCR; TCRdb has only the in-frame clones, and not every one. The repertoire consists of 110,000 or so clones, with about 83% occurring once and the leading ten covering approximately 4.7%. Per germline, CDR1 SGHTA and CDR2 FQGNSA. The CDR3 length is 16 residues. V shed 4 bases and J 8 bases; nucleotides not matched to a gene: 7. Patients with chemo-refractory metastatic non-small-cell lung cancer received focal radiation plus CTLA-4 blockade with ipilimumab. This chain links TRBV7-2 with TRBJ2-1, with 14 bases matching TRBD2. This clonotype was sampled from a human donor with non-small cell lung cancer who had a partial response to radiotherapy plus ipilimumab. Sample: peripheral blood, taken from a patient treated with radiotherapy plus ipilimumab. CDR3 loop: CASSSGTSGRVDEQFF. Written as DNA, the CDR3 is TGTGCCAGCAGCTCAGGGACTAGCGGGAGAGTCGATGAGCAGTTCTTC.